The 20 T cell receptor beta chains given below trace back to one sample, sequenced in a study of graft-versus-host responses after intestinal transplantation. The protocol was immunoSEQ multiplex PCR, while the TCRdb copy is restricted to in-frame clones and leaves out a portion. The data show approximately 22,000 clones, with 40% to 50% seen just once and approximately 0.81% held by the top ten. Sequenced material: alloreactive CD4+ T cells from a mixed lymphocyte reaction culture, taken before intestinal transplant. Sample subset: CFSE-low proliferating T cells sorted from roughly 6-day pre-transplant mixed lymphocyte reaction (GvH or HvG direction). All receptors come from a human patient who received an intestinal transplant.

This clone came up once. This chain connects TRBV10-2 to TRBJ2-5; 11 nucleotides match TRBD2. The J call is uncertain, as TRBJ2-7 better fits the DNA end. The CDR3 covers 15 residues. CDR1 is WSHSY and CDR2 is SAAADI in the germline V gene. The CDR3 nucleotides read TGCGCCAGCAAAAACCCTAGCGGGGGGTTCTACGAGCAGTACTTC. This codes for CASKNPSGGFYEQYF.

The chain recombines TRBV6-1 with TRBJ2-3; D is unresolved. The ends were cut back, 4 bases at V and 1 base at J, with 9 bases in the middle. The germline CDR1 and CDR2 sequences are MNHNS and SASEGT. The CDR3 is made up of 14 amino acids. CDR3 in DNA: TGTGCCAGCAGTGGGGTCGGAGGCACAGATACGCAGTATTTT. It is translated as CASSGVGGTDTQYF.

The chain couples TRBV5-5 to TRBJ1-5; the match to TRBD1 covers 7 bases. CDR1 SGHKS and CDR2 YYEKEE come from the germline V gene (reference sequence). V lost 4 bases and J lost 8; bases outside the gene matches: 6. CDR3 length: 13 amino acids. The CDR3 sequence is CASSVQGIKPQHF. CDR3 nucleotide sequence: TGTGCCAGCAGCGTACAGGGGATCAAGCCCCAGCATTTT.

Concerning this clone itself: Other DNA sequences in this specimen translate into the identical CDR3. The V call is TRBV5-1, the J call TRBJ2-7, with D perhaps TRBD2 (6 bases). Germline-derived CDR1 and CDR2 are SGHRS and YFSETQ. Deletions cut 4 bases from V and 5 bases from J, with 10 bases between. The CDR3 extends over 12 amino acids. CDR3 DNA: TGCGCCAGCAGCCCGCCGGGGGACGAGCAGTACTTC. This sequence encodes CASSPPGDEQYF.

The rearrangement uses TRBV2 and TRBJ2-5; D is possibly TRBD2 (6 bases). This CDR3 is 12 amino acids long. The germline V and J ends were trimmed by 7 bases and 5 bases, with 11 bases remaining between them. Germline CDR1 reads SNHLY; CDR2 reads FYNNEI. This CDR3 is CASIGGAETQYF. The CDR3 nucleotides are TGTGCCAGCATTGGAGGGGCGGAGACCCAGTACTTC.

CDR3 DNA sequence: TGTGCCAGCAGCCCCACCGGGACAGGGGGTCCGAATGAGCAGTTCTTC. Translation: CASSPTGTGGPNEQFF. The chain carries TRBV9 and TRBJ2-1; the match to TRBD1 covers 11 bases. With 4 bases clipped from V and 7 bases from J, the junction kept 10 bases outside the gene matches. The CDR3 runs 16 residues. Germline-derived CDR1 and CDR2 are SGDLS and YYNGEE.

The chain has TRBV6-6 and TRBJ1-4, with D possibly TRBD1 on 5 matching bases. Trimming took off 4 bases at V and 5 bases at J, with 11 bases between the two ends. This CDR3 spans 14 amino acids. CDR1 is MNHNY and CDR2 is SVGAGI in the germline V gene (reference sequence). CDR3 sequence: CASSWRGGNEKLFF. The CDR3 DNA reads as TGTGCCAGCAGTTGGCGGGGGGGGAATGAAAAACTGTTTTTT.

The gene calls are TRBV5-1 and TRBJ2-5; a possible D gene is TRBD2 (7 bases). V was pared by 0 bases and J by 2 bases, with 11 bases between. The germline V gene has CDR1 SGHRS and CDR2 YFSETQ. The CDR3 length is 15 residues. The CDR3: CASSLEGGAQETQYF. CDR3 coding DNA: TGCGCCAGCAGCTTGGAGGGGGGGGCGCAAGAGACCCAGTACTTC.

With respect to this clone: Germline and junction disagree at one end, which may indicate a read error. V is TRBV10-3 and J is TRBJ1-1, with D tentatively TRBD1 (5 bases). Germline assignment: CDR1 ENHRY and CDR2 SYGVKD. This CDR3 spans 14 amino acids. CDR3 in amino acids: CALSGRRGNTEAFF. The CDR3 coding sequence is TGTGCCCTCAGTGGTAGGAGGGGGAACACTGAAGCTTTCTTT.

V gene TRBV5-1 combines with J gene TRBJ2-5, with 7 bases lining up with TRBD1. V was pared by 0 bases and J by 5 bases, with 1 base of the junction left unmatched. The V gene's germline CDR1 is SGHRS and CDR2 YFSETQ. CDR3 length: 13 residues. The CDR3 here is CASSLEGAETQYF. The CDR3 DNA reads as TGCGCCAGCAGCTTGGAGGGGGCGGAGACCCAGTACTTC.

The chain joins TRBV25-1 to TRBJ2-3; TRBD1 matches 8 bases. CDR3 size: 15 residues. Germline trimming cut 7 bases from V and 8 bases from J; bases unmatched to any gene: 14. The V gene's germline CDR1 is MGHDK and CDR2 SYGVNS. CDR3 protein: CASTEGAQGGGTQYF. Written as DNA, the CDR3 is TGTGCCAGCACCGAGGGCGCACAGGGGGGAGGTACGCAGTATTTT. Supplemented by reference TRBV25-1 and TRBJ2-3, the full variable domain reads EADIYQTPRYLVIGTGKKITLECSQTMGHDKMYWYQQDPGMELHLIHYSYGVNSTEKGDLSSESTVSRIRTEHFPLTLESARPSHTSQYLCASTEGAQGGGTQYFGPGTRLTVL.

The genes are TRBV7-6 and TRBJ1-6; 8 positions agree with TRBD1. The V segment lost 4 bases and the J segment 5 bases; nucleotides outside the gene matches: 4. Germline-derived CDR1 and CDR2 are SGHVS and FNYEAQ. The CDR3 extends over 15 amino acids. This CDR3 reads CASSSSGGHNSPLHF. CDR3 coding DNA: TGTGCCAGCAGCTCCTCAGGGGGCCATAATTCACCCCTCCACTTT.

The rearrangement links TRBV5-4 to TRBJ1-2, with TRBD1 as a possible D gene (5 bases). CDR3 length equals 12 residues. The germline V gene encodes CDR1 SGHNT and CDR2 YYREEE (reference sequence). The V end was cut by 0 bases, the J end by 6 bases, with 6 bases between. Here the CDR3 DNA reads TGTGCCAGCAGCTTGGGGGGGGATGGCTACACCTTC. Its translation: CASSLGGDGYTF.

This rearrangement joins TRBV6-5 to TRBJ2-1, with D possibly matching TRBD1 (6 bases). This CDR3 is built from 12 residues. Germline-derived CDR1 and CDR2 are MNHEY and SVGAGI. The V and J ends lost 6 bases and 6 bases respectively, with 9 bases between them. The CDR3 reads CASSQGLNEQFF. CDR3 sequence (DNA): TGTGCCAGCAGCCAGGGGCTCAATGAGCAGTTCTTC.

The V and J genes are TRBV7-2 and TRBJ1-2; 8 bases line up with TRBD1. CDR1 is SGHTA, CDR2 FQGNSA, per germline. The V and J ends lost 0 bases and 10 bases, in that order; junction bases with no gene match: 13. The CDR3 has 16 amino acids. The CDR3 sequence is CASSLAIHGTGRSYTF. The CDR3 DNA reads TGTGCCAGCAGCTTAGCGATTCACGGGACAGGACGTTCCTACACCTTC. The full variable domain, its missing parts supplied by reference TRBV7-2 and TRBJ1-2, is GAGVSQSPSNKVTEKGKDVELRCDPISGHTALYWYRQSLGQGLEFLIYFQGNSAPDKSGLPSDRFSAERTGGSVSTLTIQRTQQEDSAVYLCASSLAIHGTGRSYTFGSGTRLTVV.

This clone was seen a handful of times. CDR3 protein: CAAGRGGEQYF. The CDR3 DNA is TGTGCCGCCGGGAGGGGGGGCGAGCAGTACTTC. The chain recombines TRBV6-1 with TRBJ2-7; 8 nucleotides line up with TRBD2. The length of the CDR3 is 11 residues. Germline trimming cut 11 bases from V and 6 bases from J; bases unmatched to any gene: 6. Germline values: CDR1 MNHNS, CDR2 SASEGT.

This chain uses TRBV15 with TRBJ1-4; a weak D match, TRBD1 (6 bases). From germline, CDR1 is LNHNV and CDR2 YYDKDF (reference sequence). V was pared by 1 base and J by 7 bases, with 13 bases between. This CDR3 has 15 amino acids. This CDR3 is CATSRGGPRGEKLFF. CDR3 DNA: TGTGCCACCAGCAGAGGGGGGCCGAGGGGTGAAAAACTGTTTTTT.

This clone was picked up a small number of times. The rearrangement uses TRBV19 and TRBJ1-5; D remains ambiguous. This CDR3 is built from 15 residues. CDR1 and CDR2 from the germline V gene are LNHDA and SQIVND (reference sequence). Trimming removed 2 bases at V and 6 bases at J, with 14 bases between. CDR3 residues: CASSILVSGIQPQHF. The CDR3 nucleotides read TGTGCCAGTAGTATATTAGTTTCGGGGATTCAGCCCCAGCATTTT.

The chain joins TRBV6-5 to TRBJ1-6, with D possibly matching TRBD1 (5 bases). The germline gives CDR1 MNHEY, CDR2 SVGAGI. V was clipped by 6 bases and J by 8 bases, with 17 bases between them. The CDR3 covers 15 residues. The CDR3 spells CASSPTYIRDSPLHF. The CDR3 DNA reads TGTGCCAGCAGCCCTACGTATATCAGGGATTCACCCCTCCACTTT.

This clone has more than one count but fewer than ten. V usage is TRBV5-1 and J usage is TRBJ1-2, with 7 bases fitting TRBD1. Looked up from germline, CDR1 is SGHRS and CDR2 is YFSETQ. This CDR3 spans 14 amino acids. Trimming took 5 bases from V and 6 from J; bases not matched to a gene: 10. CDR3 sequence (DNA): TGCGCCAGCAGGACGACCGGGACAGTGAATGGCTACACCTTC. This gives the protein CASRTTGTVNGYTF.